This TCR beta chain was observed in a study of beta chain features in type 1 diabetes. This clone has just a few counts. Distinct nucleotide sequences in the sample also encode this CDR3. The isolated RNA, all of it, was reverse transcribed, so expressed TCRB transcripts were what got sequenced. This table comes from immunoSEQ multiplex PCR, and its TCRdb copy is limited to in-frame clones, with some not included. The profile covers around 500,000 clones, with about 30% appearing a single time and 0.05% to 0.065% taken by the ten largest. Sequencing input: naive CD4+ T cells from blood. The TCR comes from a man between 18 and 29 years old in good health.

In DNA form, the CDR3 reads TGTGCCAGCAGCTCCGGGACTAGCGGATACAATGAGCAGTTCTTC. Its translation: CASSSGTSGYNEQFF. The genes are TRBV7-9 and TRBJ2-1, with 11 bases aligning to TRBD2. CDR3 size: 15 residues. Germline V gene data show CDR1 as SEHNR and CDR2 as FQNEAQ (reference sequence). V lost 4 bases, J lost 4 bases, and 3 bases stayed unmatched.